The clone carrying this T cell receptor (beta chain) was counted a few times. Antigen specificity is unknown. V was cut by 1 base and J by 2 bases, with 9 bases left in between. This CDR3 is built from 14 residues. CDR1 is SGHRS, CDR2 YFSETQ, per germline. These data belong to a study of T cell responses to AZD1222 COVID-19 vaccine. Study overall: Analyses pooled second doses at about 4 or about 12 weeks.

General study points: Seropositive AZD1222 recipients at baseline numbered only five or six. There were vaccine-associated CD4 TCRs across spike, dominant at 160-218 and 743-854.

Clones were sequenced by immunoSEQ multiplex PCR, and TCRdb holds only the in-frame ones, with some missing. The table records roughly 97,000 clones, about 90% of them present only once. Sample: peripheral blood, taken on day 0 of AZD1222 vaccination. This TCR was recovered from an adult in good health. V and J are TRBV5-1 and TRBJ1-1; no clear D. The CDR3, as DNA: TGCGCCAGCAGCTTGTCCGGGAGAAACACTGAAGCTTTCTTT. Translated, it gives CASSLSGRNTEAFF.